Listed here are 5 T cell receptor beta chains from one sample, sequenced in a study of Tregs in tolerant kidney transplant recipients. Libraries were prepared by immunoSEQ multiplex PCR; TCRdb keeps only in-frame clonotypes and omits some of them. The sample holds roughly 250,000 clones, approximately 83% seen once. Sequenced input: CD4+ T cells from blood. The receptors here all came from a human donor in good health.

The chain links TRBV5-1 to TRBJ1-6, with D possibly matching TRBD1 (5 bases). Per the germline V gene, CDR1 is SGHRS and CDR2 is YFSETQ. This CDR3 has 15 residues. Trimming left V 4 bases short and J 0 bases short, with 8 bases between. CDR3 sequence (DNA): TGCGCCAGCAGCGGGGGAGGCTCCTATAATTCACCCCTCCACTTT. Translation gives CASSGGGSYNSPLHF. The full variable domain, in which reference TRBV5-1 and TRBJ1-6 provide the parts outside the CDR3, is KAGVTQTPRYLIKTRGQQVTLSCSPISGHRSVSWYQQTPGQGLQFLFEYFSETQRNKGNFPGRFSGRQFSNSRSEMNVSTLELGDSALYLCASSGGGSYNSPLHFGNGTRLTVT.

This sequence joins TRBV11-2 and TRBJ1-3; 7 bases are shared with TRBD1. This CDR3 is built from 16 residues. The trim removed 5 bases at V and 5 bases at J, leaving 12 bases unmatched. The germline gives CDR1 SGHAT, CDR2 FQNNGV. The CDR3: CASSQSFRQGRNTIYF. DNA for the CDR3: TGTGCCAGCAGCCAAAGTTTCCGACAGGGACGAAACACCATATATTTT.

This chain joins TRBV2 and TRBJ1-5; D not resolved. The V gene lost 7 bases and the J gene lost 0 bases, with 13 bases spanning the gap. The CDR3 consists of 15 residues. Germline CDR1 is SNHLY and CDR2 is FYNNEI. The CDR3 DNA reads as TGTGCCAGCAAGGACTGGGTTCATAGCAATCAGCCCCAGCATTTT. This codes for CASKDWVHSNQPQHF.

This clone was seen a single time. The V call is TRBV6-1, the J call TRBJ1-1; 7 bases are shared with TRBD1. Trimming at V came to 0 bases and at J to 4 bases, leaving 5 bases not matched to a gene. Germline CDR1 reads MNHNS; CDR2 reads SASEGT. The CDR3 runs to 15 residues. In nucleotides, the CDR3 is TGTGCCAGCAGTGAAGCGGCGGCAGGGGGCACTGAAGCTTTCTTT. Amino acids: CASSEAAAGGTEAFF.

The rearrangement links TRBV15 to TRBJ1-2; D uncertain. Germline V gene sequence: CDR1 LNHNV, CDR2 YYDKDF (reference sequence). The ends were cut back, 0 bases at V and 8 bases at J, with 16 bases in the middle. The CDR3 runs to 15 residues. CDR3 sequence reads: CATSREPDRRGGYTF. The CDR3 bases are TGTGCCACCAGCAGAGAACCCGACCGACGCGGGGGCTACACCTTC. The full variable domain, rest sourced from reference TRBV15 and TRBJ1-2, is DAMVIQNPRYQVTQFGKPVTLSCSQTLNHNVMYWYQQKSSQAPKLLFHYYDKDFNNEADTPDNFQSRRPNTSFCFLDIRSPGLGDTAMYLCATSREPDRRGGYTFGSGTRLTVV.